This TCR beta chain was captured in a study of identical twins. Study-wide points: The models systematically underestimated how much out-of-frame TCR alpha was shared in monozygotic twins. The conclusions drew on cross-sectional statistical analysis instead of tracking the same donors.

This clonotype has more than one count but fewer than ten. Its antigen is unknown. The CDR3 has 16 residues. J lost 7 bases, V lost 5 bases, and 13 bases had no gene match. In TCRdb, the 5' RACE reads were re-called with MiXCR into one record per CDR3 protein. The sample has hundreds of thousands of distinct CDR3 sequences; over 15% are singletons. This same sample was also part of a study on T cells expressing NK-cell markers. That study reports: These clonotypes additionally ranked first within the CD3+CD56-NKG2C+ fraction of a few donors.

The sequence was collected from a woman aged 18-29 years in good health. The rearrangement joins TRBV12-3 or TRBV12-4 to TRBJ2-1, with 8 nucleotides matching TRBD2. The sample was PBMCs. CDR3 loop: CASSPPPGSGINEQFF. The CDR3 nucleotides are TGTGCCAGCAGTCCCCCGCCGGGTAGCGGGATTAATGAGCAGTTCTTC.